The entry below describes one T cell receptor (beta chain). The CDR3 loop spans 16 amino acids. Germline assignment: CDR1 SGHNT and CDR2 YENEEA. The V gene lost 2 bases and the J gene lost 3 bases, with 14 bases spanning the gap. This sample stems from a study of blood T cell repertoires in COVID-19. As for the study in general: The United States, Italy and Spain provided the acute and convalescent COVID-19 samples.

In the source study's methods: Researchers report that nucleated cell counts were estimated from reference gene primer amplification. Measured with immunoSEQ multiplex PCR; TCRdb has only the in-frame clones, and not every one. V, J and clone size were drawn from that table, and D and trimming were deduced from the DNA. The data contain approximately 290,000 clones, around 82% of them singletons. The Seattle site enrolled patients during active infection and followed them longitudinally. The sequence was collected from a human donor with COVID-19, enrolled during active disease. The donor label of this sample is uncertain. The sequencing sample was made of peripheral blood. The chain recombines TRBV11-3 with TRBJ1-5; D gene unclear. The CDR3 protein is CASSLSHRGHNQPQHF. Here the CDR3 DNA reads TGTGCCAGCAGCTTAAGCCATCGCGGGCACAATCAGCCCCAGCATTTT.